The 29 T cell receptor beta chains reported below all come from one sample, sequenced in a study of T-cell reconstitution after alpha-beta-depleted transplantation in children (dated by TCRdb to 2016 to 2017). Library method: PCR. The listed sequencing device is Illumina HiSeq 2500. TCR library preparation used molecular barcoding, with unique molecular identifiers applied to normalize quantification of the TCRbeta repertoire. In TCRdb, the public reads were trimmed at Q25 with fastp and aligned with MiXCR, with productive beta chains retained. Rows are unified per CDR3 protein, each entry keeping the most common DNA and genes. The sample table lists about 690,000 distinct CDR3 sequences, approximately 17% of them with a count of one. The ten largest clones capture approximately 1% of the sample. Sample: PBMCs from the stem cell graft donor, taken from the stem cell graft. These receptors were taken from a human donor who donated a stem cell graft to a child with acute myeloid leukemia.

This clonotype appeared many times. The chain combines TRBV29-1 with TRBJ2-2; D is unclear. The germline V gene encodes CDR1 SQVTM and CDR2 ANQGSEA. This CDR3 spans 13 amino acids. V lost 7 bases and J lost 5, with 14 bases in between. The CDR3 DNA reads as TGCAGCGGGGCTGGCCTATTAACCGGGGAGCTGTTTTTT. This sequence encodes CSGAGLLTGELFF.

The table lists this clonotype with many counts. The CDR3 DNA follows: TGCAGTGCCCTTTACAGTTATGGCTACACCTTC. Translated: CSALYSYGYTF. The chain joins TRBV20-1 to TRBJ1-2, with D unclear. The CDR3 is 11 amino acids. Germline CDR1 reads DFQATT; CDR2 reads SNEGSKA (reference sequence). Trimming removed 6 bases from V and 5 bases from J, with 10 bases in between.

This clonotype was observed at least ten times. The chain joins TRBV12-3 or TRBV12-4 to TRBJ1-1; D is undetermined. Trimming took 7 bases from V and 3 from J, leaving 15 bases between them. The CDR3 is 14 residues long. CDR3 protein: CASNLHGGYTEAFF. The CDR3 region has the DNA TGTGCCAGCAACCTGCATGGAGGGTACACTGAAGCTTTCTTT.

This clonotype was counted many times. The rearrangement joins TRBV20-1 to TRBJ2-1; a weak D match, TRBD2 (5 bases). Germline lookup yields CDR1 DFQATT and CDR2 SNEGSKA (reference sequence). Trimming left V 3 bases short and J 0 bases short, with 12 bases between. The CDR3 is made up of 15 amino acids. The CDR3: CSASGVSNSYNEQFF. The CDR3 DNA reads as TGCAGTGCTAGCGGGGTATCCAACTCCTACAATGAGCAGTTCTTC.

V and J are TRBV25-1 and TRBJ2-5; D unclear. The ends were cut back, 2 bases at V and 1 base at J, with 20 bases in the middle. The CDR3 covers 18 residues. From germline, CDR1 is MGHDK and CDR2 SYGVNS. The CDR3 nucleotides are TGTGCCAGCAGTGAAGACCGCAAAAATCCCGGACCCCAAGAGACCCAGTACTTC. Protein: CASSEDRKNPGPQETQYF.

The J gene is TRBJ1-1, the V gene TRBV7-2; D call uncertain. There are 15 residues in the CDR3. The germline CDR1 and CDR2 sequences are SGHTA and FQGNSA. The ends were cut back, 0 bases at V and 4 bases at J, with 12 bases in the middle. Here the CDR3 DNA reads TGTGCCAGCAGCTTAGCGATGTCCCAAGCCACTGAAGCTTTCTTT. Its protein is CASSLAMSQATEAFF. Full variable domain (missing parts from reference TRBV7-2 and TRBJ1-1): GAGVSQSPSNKVTEKGKDVELRCDPISGHTALYWYRQSLGQGLEFLIYFQGNSAPDKSGLPSDRFSAERTGGSVSTLTIQRTQQEDSAVYLCASSLAMSQATEAFFGQGTRLTVV.

This clonotype came up many times. This rearrangement joins TRBV20-1 to TRBJ1-1; D gene ambiguous. Trimming cost V 1 base and J 7 bases, with 10 bases left between them. This CDR3 comprises 12 residues. Germline loops: CDR1 DFQATT, CDR2 SNEGSKA (reference sequence). The CDR3: CSARGGGIEAFF. For the CDR3, the DNA is TGCAGTGCTAGAGGAGGAGGGATTGAAGCTTTCTTT.

This clonotype was recorded at least ten times. The chain couples TRBV7-2 to TRBJ2-5; D is unresolved. V was cut by 4 bases and J by 2 bases, with 17 bases left in between. The CDR3 is 16 residues long. Per germline, CDR1 SGHTA and CDR2 FQGNSA. In DNA form, the CDR3 reads TGTGCCAGCAGCTCCCGGGTATCAGGATTACAAGAGACCCAGTACTTC. Amino acid sequence: CASSSRVSGLQETQYF.

This clonotype has at least ten counts. The chain couples TRBV20-1 to TRBJ2-5, with TRBD1 matching 9 bases. The germline CDR1 and CDR2 sequences are DFQATT and SNEGSKA (reference sequence). The CDR3 has 11 residues. This CDR3 is CRGQGEETQYF. CDR3 DNA sequence: TGCAGGGGACAGGGAGAAGAGACCCAGTACTTC.

This clonotype was counted a few times. This sequence joins TRBV4-2 and TRBJ1-2; TRBD1 is a possible D gene (6 bases). CDR3 length: 16 residues. Germline CDR1 LGHNA, CDR2 YNFKEQ. V lost 0 bases to trimming and J lost 2 bases, with 13 bases between them. CDR3 nucleotide sequence: TGTGCCAGCAGCCAAGATGTTCAAGGGGGGAACTATGGCTACACCTTC. Protein product: CASSQDVQGGNYGYTF.

This clonotype was seen many times. The chain links TRBV28 to TRBJ1-2; TRBD1 agrees at 10 bases. J lost 5 bases, V lost 5 bases, and 8 bases had no gene match. The germline gives CDR1 MDHEN, CDR2 SYDVKM. This CDR3 is 15 amino acids long. The CDR3 spells CASSTIGTGVYGYTF. In DNA form, the CDR3 reads TGTGCCAGCAGTACAATCGGGACAGGGGTATATGGCTACACCTTC.

This clonotype was detected ten times or more. The chain is built from TRBV11-2 and TRBJ2-1; the D gene could be TRBD1 or TRBD2 (6 bases each). V was pared by 0 bases and J by 3 bases, with 15 bases between. The CDR3 extends over 17 amino acids. Germline V lookup: CDR1 SGHAT, CDR2 FQNNGV. The CDR3 DNA is TGTGCCAGCAGCTTAGAAGGGACCGGGGGCCTCTACAATGAGCAGTTCTTC. Protein product: CASSLEGTGGLYNEQFF.

There are a few counts of this clonotype. The chain combines TRBV3-1 with TRBJ1-6, with D unclear. Germline lookup yields CDR1 LGHDT and CDR2 YNNKEL (reference sequence). V dropped 1 base and J dropped 11 bases, with 18 bases sitting between them. The CDR3 runs 16 residues. The CDR3 nucleotides are TGTGCCAGCAGCCAAGGCAGATCACCCTCGTGGCCACCCCTCCACTTT. Protein product: CASSQGRSPSWPPLHF.

The table lists this clonotype with many counts. The chain has TRBV5-1 and TRBJ2-5; 12 nucleotides match TRBD1. Germline V gene data show CDR1 as SGHRS and CDR2 as YFSETQ. The CDR3 has 16 residues. With 5 bases clipped from V and 3 bases from J, the junction kept 8 bases outside the gene matches. CDR3 protein: CASSSPGTGGEETQYF. The DNA of the CDR3 is TGCGCCAGCAGTAGTCCCGGGACAGGGGGCGAAGAGACCCAGTACTTC. Full variable domain (missing parts from reference TRBV5-1 and TRBJ2-5): KAGVTQTPRYLIKTRGQQVTLSCSPISGHRSVSWYQQTPGQGLQFLFEYFSETQRNKGNFPGRFSGRQFSNSRSEMNVSTLELGDSALYLCASSSPGTGGEETQYFGPGTRLLVL.

The CDR3 nucleotides read TGTGCCTGGAAAAGGTGGAGCGGACCTAATGAAAAACTGTTTTTT. This encodes CAWKRWSGPNEKLFF. The chain employs TRBV30 and TRBJ1-4; D is unclear. Per the germline V gene, CDR1 is GTSNPN and CDR2 is SVGIG (reference sequence). Trimming left V 4 bases short and J 3 bases short, with 15 bases between. This CDR3 is 15 amino acids long.

V and J are TRBV5-5 and TRBJ2-7; maybe TRBD1 (6 bases). V was shortened by 0 bases and J by 3 bases, with 13 bases between the two germline ends. The CDR3 length is 15 residues. Germline V gives CDR1 SGHKS, CDR2 YYEKEE (reference sequence). CDR3 residues: CASSLGPGTHYEQYV. DNA for the CDR3: TGTGCCAGCAGCTTGGGTCCCGGGACACACTACGAGCAGTACGTC.

This clonotype has a count of ten or more. The chain is built from TRBV6-1 and TRBJ2-5; 10 bases are shared with TRBD2. The CDR3 loop spans 15 amino acids. Germline V CDR1 and CDR2: MNHNS, SASEGT. V was clipped by 0 bases and J by 5 bases; unmatched bases: 3. CDR3 residues: CASSEASGGLETQYF. CDR3 in DNA: TGTGCCAGCAGTGAAGCTAGCGGGGGGCTCGAGACCCAGTACTTC.

This clonotype was counted many times. The J gene is TRBJ2-7, the V gene TRBV12-3 or TRBV12-4; D unresolved. The CDR3 consists of 12 residues. The ends were cut back, 3 bases at V and 1 base at J, with 4 bases in the middle. CDR3 sequence: CASSFASYEQYF. For the CDR3, the DNA is TGTGCCAGCAGTTTCGCGTCCTACGAGCAGTACTTC.

There are a few counts of this clonotype. The rearrangement joins TRBV7-9 to TRBJ1-1; TRBD1 is a possible D gene (5 bases). This CDR3 has 17 amino acids. Trimming shortened V by 1 base and J by 4 bases, and 19 bases separated the two germline ends. The germline V gene encodes CDR1 SEHNR and CDR2 FQNEAQ (reference sequence). CDR3 coding DNA: TGTGCCAGCAGCTTAGTCGACAGCCAGTGGGGGGGCACTGAAGCTTTCTTT. It yields the protein CASSLVDSQWGGTEAFF. Looking up the rest from reference TRBV7-9 and TRBJ1-1 gives the full variable domain: DTGVSQNPRHKITKRGQNVTFRCDPISEHNRLYWYRQTLGQGPEFLTYFQNEAQLEKSRLLSDRFSAERPKGSFSTLEIQRTEQGDSAMYLCASSLVDSQWGGTEAFFGQGTRLTVV.

This clonotype was detected ten times or more. The rearrangement uses TRBV20-1 and TRBJ1-5; D unresolved. The CDR3 is made up of 14 amino acids. Trimming took off 1 base at V and 0 bases at J, with 7 bases between the two ends. Germline assignment: CDR1 DFQATT and CDR2 SNEGSKA (reference sequence). The CDR3 region has the DNA TGCAGTGCTAGAGTAGGGCTTAGCAATCAGCCCCAGCATTTT. It codes for CSARVGLSNQPQHF.

There are a few counts of this clonotype. J is TRBJ2-5 and V is TRBV5-6, with TRBD2 as a possible D gene (6 bases). Trimming took 2 bases from V and 4 from J, leaving 15 bases between them. Germline CDR1 and CDR2: SGHDT and YYEEEE. CDR3 size: 15 residues. The CDR3 coding sequence is TGTGCCAGCAGCTTCAGGGTGGCGGAGGGAGAGACCCAGTACTTC. This encodes CASSFRVAEGETQYF.

This clonotype has ten or more counts. This rearrangement joins TRBV29-1 to TRBJ2-5, with D possibly called TRBD1 or TRBD2 (7 bases each). CDR3 size: 13 residues. Trimming stripped 4 bases from V and 5 bases from J, with 14 bases between. Germline CDR1 SQVTM, CDR2 ANQGSEA. This CDR3 is CSVGRQGGETQYF. The CDR3 coding sequence is TGCAGCGTTGGCCGACAGGGAGGGGAGACCCAGTACTTC.

The gene calls are TRBV10-3 and TRBJ2-5; 10 bases line up with TRBD1. Germline trimming cut 5 bases from V and 5 bases from J; bases unmatched to any gene: 11. The length of the CDR3 is 16 residues. Germline CDR1 reads ENHRY; CDR2 reads SYGVKD. CDR3 region: CAISPAGTGVRETQYF. Written as DNA, the CDR3 is TGTGCCATCAGTCCGGCCGGGACAGGGGTCCGTGAGACCCAGTACTTC.

This chain connects TRBV4-1 to TRBJ2-2; D might be TRBD2 (5 bases). V gave up 1 base and J gave up 6 bases, with 9 bases separating them. This CDR3 is built from 14 residues. Germline CDR1 reads MGHRA; CDR2 reads YSYEKL. In DNA form, the CDR3 reads TGCGCCAGCAGCCAAGTGGGAGCGTCCGGGGAGCTGTTTTTT. As protein: CASSQVGASGELFF.

The rearrangement uses TRBV30 and TRBJ2-7; D unresolved. Trimming shortened V by 0 bases and J by 3 bases, and 12 bases separated the two germline ends. This CDR3 is built from 14 residues. Germline CDR1 reads GTSNPN; CDR2 reads SVGIG (reference sequence). The CDR3 reads CAWSVPVAGYEQYF. The DNA for the CDR3 is TGTGCCTGGAGTGTACCCGTGGCAGGCTACGAGCAGTACTTC.

The V call is TRBV24-1, the J call TRBJ2-5, with unresolved D. Looked up from germline, CDR1 is KGHDR and CDR2 is SFDVKD. The V and J ends lost 3 bases and 5 bases respectively, with 12 bases between them. The CDR3 is made up of 14 amino acids. For the CDR3, the DNA is TGTGCCACCAGTGATATTTCATCCTCGGAGACCCAGTACTTC. Protein sequence: CATSDISSSETQYF.

The chain links TRBV7-3 to TRBJ2-5; D is perhaps TRBD1 or TRBD2 (6 bases each). The CDR3 contains 14 residues. Germline CDR1 is SGHTA and CDR2 is FQGTGA. Trimming removed 5 bases from V and 4 bases from J, with 14 bases in between. CDR3 protein: CASSQAGGRETQYF. The CDR3 DNA reads TGTGCCAGCAGCCAGGCTGGGGGGCGAGAGACCCAGTACTTC.

The sample holds a few counts of this clonotype. This chain uses TRBV24-1 with TRBJ2-1; D unresolved. Germline V CDR1 and CDR2: KGHDR, SFDVKD. Trimming took 3 bases from V and 6 from J, leaving 14 bases between them. The CDR3 extends over 15 amino acids. CDR3 residues: CATSDPISIGNEQFF. CDR3 in DNA: TGTGCCACCAGTGATCCGATTAGCATAGGCAATGAGCAGTTCTTC.

The J gene is TRBJ1-6, the V gene TRBV5-1; unclear D gene. V dropped 0 bases and J dropped 7 bases, with 11 bases sitting between them. The CDR3 loop spans 15 amino acids. Looked up from germline, CDR1 is SGHRS and CDR2 is YFSETQ. The CDR3: CASSLETIDNSPLHF. CDR3 nucleotides: TGCGCCAGCAGCTTGGAAACTATTGACAATTCACCCCTCCACTTT.